This record looks at one TCR beta chain sequence and its context. The antigen is unknown. The junction and the germline gene differ at one end; a read error may be behind it. This sample was included in a study of post-analysis software for immune sequencing data. Study summary: Patients with relapsing-remitting, secondary progressive and progressive-relapsing multiple sclerosis courses were all represented.

Libraries were made from TCR beta cDNA, and they carried unique molecular identifiers. The yield from roughly 1 to 10 million T cells was 500,000 or so cDNA molecules in total. In TCRdb, the PCR reads were re-called with MiXCR into one record per CDR3 protein. The table has hundreds of thousands of distinct CDR3 sequences, roughly 29% seen once. General study points: Those samples that were prepared in the same batch co-clustered strongly by F measure. Among multiple sclerosis patients, normalized Chao1 diversity was significantly below that of controls. When patients were compared with controls, about 5 TRBV segments were more frequent, TRBV5-6, TRBV5-1 and TRBV20-1 among them.

The CDR3 totals 13 residues. The germline CDR1 and CDR2 sequences are SQVTM and ANQGSEA. This receptor was taken from a girl aged 5-17 years with multiple sclerosis. J is TRBJ2-5 and V is TRBV29-1; maybe TRBD1 (6 bases). Sample: blood. Written as DNA, the CDR3 is TGTAGCGTTGTTCGGGCAGGGGAGGAGACCCAGTACTTC. Protein product: CSVVRAGEETQYF.